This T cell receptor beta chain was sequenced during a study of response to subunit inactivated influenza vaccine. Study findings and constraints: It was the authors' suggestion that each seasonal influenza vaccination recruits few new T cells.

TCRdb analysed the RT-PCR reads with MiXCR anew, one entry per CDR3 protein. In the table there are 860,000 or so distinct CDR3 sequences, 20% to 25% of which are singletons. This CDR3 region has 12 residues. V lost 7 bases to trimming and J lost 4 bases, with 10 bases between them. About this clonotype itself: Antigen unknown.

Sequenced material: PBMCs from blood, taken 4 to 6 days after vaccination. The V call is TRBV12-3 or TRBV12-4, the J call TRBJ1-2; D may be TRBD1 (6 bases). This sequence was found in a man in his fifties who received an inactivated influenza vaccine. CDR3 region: CASTLGAYGYTF. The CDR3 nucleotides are TGTGCCAGCACCCTGGGGGCCTATGGCTACACCTTC.